The present TCR beta chain was sequenced within a study of shared clonotypes between healthy human individuals. CDR3 length equals 19 residues. Germline CDR1 reads KGHSH; CDR2 reads LQKENI. V lost 4 bases, J lost 3 bases, and 18 bases stayed unmatched. The material for each subset, its genomic DNA, was split evenly across several immunoSEQ plates. Only in-frame clones appear in the TCRdb table, and some are missing; sequencing was by immunoSEQ multiplex PCR. The sample lists tens of thousands of clones; 60% to 65% were seen once. This clone was detected only once. The rearrangement uses TRBV18 and TRBJ2-3, with TRBD1 identical over 8 bases. The sequence came from a man aged 25-45 years in good health. The specimen sequenced was memory CD8+ T cells sorted from blood. The subset was: CD45RO+ cells pooled with CCR7-negative TemRA cells. The CDR3 protein is CASSLRPSSGQGVTDTQYF. CDR3 DNA sequence: TGTGCCAGCTCACTGCGTCCTTCCTCTGGACAGGGAGTTACAGATACGCAGTATTTT. Supplemented by reference TRBV18 and TRBJ2-3, the full variable domain reads NAGVMQNPRHLVRRRGQEARLRCSPMKGHSHVYWYRQLPEEGLKFMVYLQKENIIDESGMPKERFSAEFPKEGPSILRIQQVVRGDSAAYFCASSLRPSSGQGVTDTQYFGPGTRLTVL.